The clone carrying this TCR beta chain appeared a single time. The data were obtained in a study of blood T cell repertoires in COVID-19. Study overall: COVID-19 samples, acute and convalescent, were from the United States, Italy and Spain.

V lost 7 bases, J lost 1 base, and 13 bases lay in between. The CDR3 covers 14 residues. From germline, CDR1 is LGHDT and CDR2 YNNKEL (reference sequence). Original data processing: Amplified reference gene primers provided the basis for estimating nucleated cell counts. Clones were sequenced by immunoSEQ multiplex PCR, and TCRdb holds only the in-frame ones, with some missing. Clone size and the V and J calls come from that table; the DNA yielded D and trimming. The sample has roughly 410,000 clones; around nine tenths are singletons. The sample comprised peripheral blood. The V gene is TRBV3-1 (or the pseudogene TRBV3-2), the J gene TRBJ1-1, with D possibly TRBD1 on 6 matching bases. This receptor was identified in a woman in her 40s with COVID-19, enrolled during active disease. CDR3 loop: CASTNRDPNTEAFF. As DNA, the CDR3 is TGTGCCAGCACTAACAGGGACCCGAACACTGAAGCTTTCTTT.